The source of this T cell receptor (beta chain) is a study of a mutant IDH1 vaccine in newly diagnosed glioma. This clone was counted a few times. Its antigen remains unidentified. Time point here: week 47, end of study. Doses comprised 300 ug of mutant IDH1 20-mer peptide each, plus topical imiquimod. TCRdb's table, derived via immunoSEQ multiplex PCR, lists solely in-frame clones and lacks some. The repertoire holds tens of thousands of clones, less than 70% seen once, with around 4.8% in the top ten. Germline V gene data show CDR1 as SNHLY and CDR2 as FYNNEI. Trimming left V 5 bases short and J 3 bases short, with 8 bases between. The CDR3 runs 13 residues.

This TCR came from a man aged 35 to 55 with glioma. Some clones in this sample may be carry-over from other donors' samples. The V call is TRBV2, the J call TRBJ1-5; no clear D. The sample consisted of peripheral blood mononuclear cells (PBMCs), taken from a glioma patient whose treatment included an IDH1 peptide vaccine. The CDR3 protein is CASSLRLNQPQHF. CDR3 DNA: TGTGCCAGCAGTTTACGCCTCAATCAGCCCCAGCATTTT.